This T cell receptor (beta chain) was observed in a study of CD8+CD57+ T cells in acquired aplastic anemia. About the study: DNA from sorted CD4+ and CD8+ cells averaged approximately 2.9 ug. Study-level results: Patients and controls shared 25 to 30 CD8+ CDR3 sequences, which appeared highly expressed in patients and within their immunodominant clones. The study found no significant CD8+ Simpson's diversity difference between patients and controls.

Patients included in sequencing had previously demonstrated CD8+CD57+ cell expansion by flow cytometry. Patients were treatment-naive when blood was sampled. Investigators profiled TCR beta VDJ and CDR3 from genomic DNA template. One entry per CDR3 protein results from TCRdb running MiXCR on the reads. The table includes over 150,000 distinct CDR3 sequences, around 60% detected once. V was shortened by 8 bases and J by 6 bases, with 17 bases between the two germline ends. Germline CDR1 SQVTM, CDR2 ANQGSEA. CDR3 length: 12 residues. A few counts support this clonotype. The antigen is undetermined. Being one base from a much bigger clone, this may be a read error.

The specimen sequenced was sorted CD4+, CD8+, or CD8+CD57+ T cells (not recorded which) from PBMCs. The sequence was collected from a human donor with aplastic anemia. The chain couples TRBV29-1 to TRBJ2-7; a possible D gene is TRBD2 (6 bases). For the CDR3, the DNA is TGCAGCTTCACCCTGGGAGGTTGCGAGCAGTACTTC. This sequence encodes CSFTLGGCEQYF.